The clone carrying this T cell receptor beta chain was seen only a few times. Its antigen remains unidentified. The authors built TCR beta libraries using iRepertoire HTBI primers and Arm-PCR of CDR3 regions. TCRdb used MiXCR to reprocess the multiplex PCR reads, holding one entry per CDR3 protein. Among roughly 500,000 distinct CDR3 sequences listed, 22% were seen once. The entry originates in a study of regulatory T cells in long-lasting Graves disease. Study results and limitations: Between persistent patients, roughly 2,600 public clonotypes were shared, exceeding the roughly 1,000 shared between new patients.

The CDR3 sequence is 15 residues long. Germline V CDR1 and CDR2: MDHEN, SYDVKM. V lost 8 bases to trimming and J lost 4 bases, with 20 bases between them. Indicated time point: persistent/refractory GD, antithyroid drugs over 5 years with positive TRAb. Isolated PBMC RNA provided the starting material for the TCR library. Patients were from an endocrinology department in Xi'an, China. V is TRBV28 and J is TRBJ1-1, with D unclear. The receptor was isolated from a female donor with Graves disease. The source material was peripheral blood mononuclear cells (PBMCs), sampled when the disease was refractory, from a patient treated with antithyroid drugs. The CDR3 DNA is TGTGCCAGCTCACCAGAGAGTCCTCTGAGCACTGAAGCTTTCTTT. Encoded protein: CASSPESPLSTEAFF.